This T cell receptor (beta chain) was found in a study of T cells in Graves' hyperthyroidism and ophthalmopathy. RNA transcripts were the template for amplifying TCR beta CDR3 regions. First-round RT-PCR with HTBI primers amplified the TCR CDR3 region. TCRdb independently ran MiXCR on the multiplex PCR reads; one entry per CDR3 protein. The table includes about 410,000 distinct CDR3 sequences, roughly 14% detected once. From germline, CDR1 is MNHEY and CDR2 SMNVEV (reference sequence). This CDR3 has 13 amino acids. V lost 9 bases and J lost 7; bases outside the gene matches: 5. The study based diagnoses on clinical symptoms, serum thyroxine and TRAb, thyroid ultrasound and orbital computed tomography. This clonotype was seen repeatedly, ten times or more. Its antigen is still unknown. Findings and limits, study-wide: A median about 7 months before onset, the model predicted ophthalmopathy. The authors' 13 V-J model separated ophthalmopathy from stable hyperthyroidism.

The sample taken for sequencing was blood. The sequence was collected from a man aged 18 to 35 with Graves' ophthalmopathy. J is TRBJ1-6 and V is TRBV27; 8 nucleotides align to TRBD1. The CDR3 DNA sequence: TGTGCCAGACTGACAGGGGCGAATTCACCCCTCCACTTT. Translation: CARLTGANSPLHF.